These 13 T cell receptor beta chains share one sample of origin, sequenced in a study of response to subunit inactivated influenza vaccine (dated by TCRdb to 2016 to 2019). Library generation was performed with RT-PCR. Instrument on record: Illumina HiSeq 2500. TCRdb reworked the public reads: Q25 trimming with fastp, MiXCR clone assembly, productive beta chains retained. Here each entry gathers all rows of one CDR3 protein and keeps the most common genes and DNA. This sample gives a few hundred thousand distinct CDR3 sequences in total; 21% of them show up just once. About a tenth of the sample lies in the top ten. This material consisted of PBMCs from blood, taken 21 months after vaccination. The receptors come from a man between 45 and 75 years old who received an inactivated influenza vaccine. Donor details come from another sample of the same person, matched by shared clones.

The chain carries TRBV27 and TRBJ2-4; a weak D match, TRBD1 (6 bases). The V and J ends lost 6 bases and 6 bases respectively, with 18 bases between them. The germline V gene has CDR1 MNHEY and CDR2 SMNVEV (reference sequence). CDR3 size: 15 residues. Here the CDR3 DNA reads TGTGCCAGCAGCCCGGATTACAGGGACCGAAACATTCAGTACTTC. This codes for CASSPDYRDRNIQYF.

The V and J genes are TRBV7-9 and TRBJ1-5, with TRBD1 as a possible D gene (5 bases). CDR1 is SEHNR and CDR2 is FQNEAQ in the germline V gene (reference sequence). CDR3 length: 16 amino acids. The ends were cut back, 1 base at V and 2 bases at J, with 12 bases in the middle. The CDR3 loop is CASSLGSGDGNQPQHF. The CDR3 nucleotides read TGTGCCAGCAGCTTAGGTTCCGGGGACGGCAATCAGCCCCAGCATTTT.

This clonotype was found a few times. The genes are TRBV11-1 and TRBJ1-2; a possible D gene is TRBD1 (6 bases). The germline V gene encodes CDR1 SGHAT and CDR2 FQDESV (reference sequence). This CDR3 is 13 amino acids long. V was shortened by 4 bases and J by 4 bases, with 10 bases between the two germline ends. CDR3 sequence (DNA): TGTGCCAGCAGCTGGGGACACAGCTATGGCTACACCTTC. Protein sequence: CASSWGHSYGYTF.

The chain has TRBV20-1 and TRBJ2-1, with 9 bases aligning to TRBD2. CDR1 and CDR2 (germline): DFQATT, SNEGSKA (reference sequence). Losses at the gene ends were 5 bases for V and 2 bases for J; bases not matched to a gene: 7. CDR3 size: 15 residues. The CDR3 region is CSAPLAGRAYNEQFF. Here the CDR3 DNA reads TGCAGTGCTCCGCTAGCGGGGAGGGCCTACAATGAGCAGTTCTTC.

The chain employs TRBV20-1 and TRBJ1-3; D is unresolved. The CDR3 covers 12 residues. V lost 5 bases, J lost 0 bases, and 5 bases lay in between. From germline, CDR1 is DFQATT and CDR2 SNEGSKA (reference sequence). CDR3 coding DNA: TGCAGTGCTCTCTTCTCTGGAAACACCATATATTTT. This encodes CSALFSGNTIYF.

This clonotype showed up many times. The chain couples TRBV7-9 to TRBJ2-7, with a weak D call TRBD1 (5 bases). Trimming took 1 base from V and 0 from J, leaving 7 bases between them. The CDR3 extends over 14 amino acids. Germline CDR1 is SEHNR and CDR2 is FQNEAQ (reference sequence). The CDR3 sequence is CASSLGGGSYEQYF. CDR3 DNA: TGTGCCAGCAGCTTAGGGGGCGGCTCCTACGAGCAGTACTTC.

The chain is built from TRBV6-2 or TRBV6-3 and TRBJ2-5; perhaps TRBD2 as D (6 bases). Germline assignment: CDR1 MNHEY and CDR2 SVGEGT. The V and J ends lost 5 bases and 4 bases respectively, with 17 bases between them. There are 15 residues in the CDR3. The CDR3 coding sequence is TGTGCCAGCAGTCGCGGGACTCCTGTACGAGAGACCCAGTACTTC. Translation gives CASSRGTPVRETQYF.

The rearrangement joins TRBV9 to TRBJ2-2, with TRBD2 matching over 10 bases. The V segment lost 3 bases and the J segment 5 bases; nucleotides outside the gene matches: 4. CDR1 is SGDLS and CDR2 is YYNGEE in the germline V gene. This CDR3 is 15 amino acids long. This CDR3 is CASSALAGATGELFF. CDR3 DNA: TGTGCCAGCAGCGCCCTAGCGGGAGCGACCGGGGAGCTGTTTTTT.

The V gene is TRBV7-2, the J gene TRBJ2-3; 9 bases agree with TRBD2. From germline, CDR1 is SGHTA and CDR2 FQGNSA. This CDR3 comprises 14 residues. Trimming took 3 bases from V and 4 from J; bases not matched to a gene: 2. CDR3 DNA: TGTGCCAGCAGCTTCGGACTAGCGCCAGATACGCAGTATTTT. Its protein product is CASSFGLAPDTQYF.

The chain joins TRBV7-2 to TRBJ2-3; D gene uncertain. The germline V and J ends were trimmed by 0 bases and 8 bases, with 9 bases remaining between them. The CDR3 has 13 amino acids. Germline V lookup: CDR1 SGHTA, CDR2 FQGNSA. The CDR3 DNA reads as TGTGCCAGCAGCTTAGCGGGAAAGGGTACGCAGTATTTT. This encodes CASSLAGKGTQYF.

The CDR3 DNA follows: TGTGCCAGCAGCTTTAAAGTGAATCAGCCCCAGCATTTT. It codes for CASSFKVNQPQHF. The chain has TRBV7-2 and TRBJ1-5; no clear D gene. V lost 3 bases and J 4 bases, leaving 7 bases between the germline ends. Looked up from germline, CDR1 is SGHTA and CDR2 is FQGNSA. This CDR3 is 13 amino acids long.

This clonotype turned up a few times. The chain joins TRBV5-1 to TRBJ1-2; weak D call: TRBD1 (5 bases). CDR1 and CDR2 (germline): SGHRS, YFSETQ. V lost 4 bases and J lost 6, with 13 bases in between. CDR3 length: 13 amino acids. DNA for the CDR3: TGCGCCAGCAGCCCCTTCCAGGGCCATGGCTACACCTTC. This encodes CASSPFQGHGYTF.

For this clonotype: This may be a read error: a much more frequent sequence differs by one nucleotide. This chain uses TRBV7-2 with TRBJ2-7; 9 bases map to TRBD1. Germline-derived CDR1 and CDR2 are SGHTA and FQGNSA. V was pared by 4 bases and J by 4 bases, with 5 bases of the junction left unmatched. The CDR3 has 14 residues. The DNA for the CDR3 is TGTACCAGCAGCTCGGGGACAGGGTATTACGAGCAGTACTTC. Its translation is CTSSSGTGYYEQYF.